Listed below are T cell receptor beta chains from one sample, sequenced in a study of OX40 agonist ivuxolimab in advanced cancers. Sequencing was performed with immunoSEQ multiplex PCR; in TCRdb, only in-frame clones are kept and a portion is missing. Of around 100,000 clones listed, roughly 90% were seen once; the top ten hold around 0.15%. Sequenced here: CD4+ or CD8+ T cells sorted from blood, sampled in a trial of the OX40 agonist ivuxolimab. The source of these receptors is an adult with an advanced solid tumor such as melanoma, head and neck, liver or kidney cancer. Both conserved end residues are part of each CDR3. Fields, in order: clone size, V gene, D gene, J gene, CDR3 DNA, CDR3 protein. D genes are given only for firm matches. Size is omitted from some rows. Given values are once, few, many or a class for expanded clones.

.,TRBV27,TRBD2,TRBJ2-7,TGTGCCAGCAGTCCCCGGTGGCTAGCGGGATACGAGCAGTACTTC,CASSPRWLAGYEQYF
few,TRBV7-9,.,TRBJ1-5,TGTGCCAGCCACACGGGATCTCAGCCCCAGCATTTT,CASHTGSQPQHF
.,TRBV19,.,TRBJ2-3,TGTGCCAGTAGTATAGGGAGAGGTTGGTACACAGATACGCAGTATTTT,CASSIGRGWYTDTQYF
few,TRBV5-6,TRBD1,TRBJ1-3,TGTGCCAGCAGCTTGAATAGGGGGCCTGGAAACACCATATATTTT,CASSLNRGPGNTIYF
.,TRBV21-1,.,TRBJ2-1,TGTGCCAGCAACCAACTCAATGAGCAGTTCTTC,CASNQLNEQFF
.,TRBV4-1,TRBD1,TRBJ1-4,TGCGCCAGCAGCCAAGATGGGGGACAGATTAATGAAAAACTGTTTTTT,CASSQDGGQINEKLFF
.,TRBV19,.,TRBJ2-1,TGTGCCAGTAGTAAGTCGATGGTTGAGCAGTTCTTC,CASSKSMVEQFF
.,TRBV27,.,TRBJ2-6,TGTGCCAGCAGTTTCCAAGTCCGAGGGGGCTCTGGGGCCAACGTCCTGACTTTC,CASSFQVRGGSGANVLTF
once,TRBV2,.,TRBJ1-5,TGTGCCAGCAAAGGGAGGGGCAATCAGCCCCAGCATTTT,CASKGRGNQPQHF
.,TRBV2,.,TRBJ1-5,TGTGCCAGCACCATACAGGGTGGCCAGCCCCAGCATTTT,CASTIQGGQPQHF
.,TRBV6-5,.,TRBJ2-7,TGTGCCAGCAGTTACTCTTCGGGGGGCCAGGCCCACGAGCAGTACTTC,CASSYSSGGQAHEQYF
once,TRBV6-1,.,TRBJ2-7,TGTGCCAGCAGTCAGACACGTTCCTACGAGCAGTACTTC,CASSQTRSYEQYF
.,TRBV5-1,TRBD2,TRBJ2-1,TGCGCCAGCAGCTTAGAGGGACTAGCGGGAGGAAACGATGAGCAGTTCTTC,CASSLEGLAGGNDEQFF
.,TRBV6-6,.,TRBJ2-1,TGTGCCAGCAGTTACCCCAGGGGACTTAACTATGAGCAGTTCTTC,CASSYPRGLNYEQFF
.,TRBV4-1,TRBD1,TRBJ2-7,TGCGCCAGCAGCCAGGTGACAGGGGGCTACGAGCAGTACTTC,CASSQVTGGYEQYF
once,TRBV28,TRBD1,TRBJ2-1,TGTGCCAGCAGTACAGGGGTAAGGTTGAATGAGCAGTTCTTC,CASSTGVRLNEQFF
few,TRBV6-5,TRBD1,TRBJ2-6,TGTGCCAGCAGTTATAGTGGGACAGTATTCGTCCTGACTTTC,CASSYSGTVFVLTF
.,TRBV5-4,TRBD1,TRBJ2-1,TGTGCCAGCAATGACAGGGGGGGAAGCTCCTACAATGAGCAGTTCTTC,CASNDRGGSSYNEQFF
.,TRBV19,TRBD1,TRBJ1-4,TGTGCCAGTAGTATGGTGGGACAGGTTAATGAAAAACTGTTTTTT,CASSMVGQVNEKLFF
.,TRBV7-2,.,TRBJ1-2,TGTGCCAGCAGCTCAATGTGGCTCATTTATGGCTACACCTTC,CASSSMWLIYGYTF
.,TRBV4-1,.,TRBJ2-5,TGCGCCAGCAGCCAAGATGACAGCCAAGAGACCCAGTACTTC,CASSQDDSQETQYF
.,TRBV6-1,.,TRBJ2-6,TGTGCCAGCAGGGGATATGGGTCTGGGGCCAACGTCCTGACTTTC,CASRGYGSGANVLTF
.,TRBV19,TRBD1,TRBJ2-7,TGTGCCAGTAACCCTAGGGGGACAGATGGGTCCTACGAGCAGTACTTC,CASNPRGTDGSYEQYF
.,TRBV6-5,.,TRBJ2-3,TGTGCCAGCAGCCCCTCGGGGGCAGATACGCAGTATTTT,CASSPSGADTQYF
.,TRBV14,TRBD1,TRBJ2-7,TGTGCCAGCAGCCAAGATCTCGGACAGGGCACCTACGAGCAGTACTTC,CASSQDLGQGTYEQYF
.,TRBV30,TRBD2,TRBJ2-3,TGTGCCTGGAGTGTCCAAAGACTAGCGTTAAGCACAGATACGCAGTATTTT,CAWSVQRLALSTDTQYF
once,TRBV28,TRBD1,TRBJ1-5,TGTGCCAGCAGTTCAGTACAGGGGGCGCGCAATCAGCCCCAGCATTTT,CASSSVQGARNQPQHF
.,TRBV27,.,TRBJ1-1,TGTGCCAGCAGTTTGGAGGAGGCCTTGAACACTGAAGCTTTCTTT,CASSLEEALNTEAFF
.,TRBV5-1,TRBD1,TRBJ1-3,TGCGCCAGCAGCTTGGGACAGGGGTTTGGAAACACCATATATTTT,CASSLGQGFGNTIYF
.,TRBV10-3,.,TRBJ1-4,TGTGCCATCAGTGACTTTCAGGGGACCAATGAAAAACTGTTTTTT,CAISDFQGTNEKLFF
few,TRBV10-3,TRBD1,TRBJ2-7,TGTGCCATCGGCCCCCGGACAGGGGCCTCCTACGAGCAGTACTTC,CAIGPRTGASYEQYF
.,TRBV5-1,.,TRBJ1-4,TGCGCCAGCAGCACAGGGTTTCGGGGGGAAAAACTGTTTTTT,CASSTGFRGEKLFF
.,TRBV12-5,TRBD2,TRBJ2-5,TGTGCTAGTGGGGCCGGGACTAGGAGTACTAGGGAGACCCAGTACTTC,CASGAGTRSTRETQYF